The 12 T cell receptor beta chains in this list originate from one sample, sequenced in a study of T cell repertoires in cytomegalovirus infection. MiXCR, applied by TCRdb to the reads, yields one record per CDR3 protein. The top ten hold around 9.6% of the sample, which has 400,000 to 550,000 distinct CDR3 sequences, 11% seen once. The sample was PBMCs. These receptors came from a human donor in good health (CMV status not recorded). Some clones in this sample may be carry-over from other donors' samples.

The chain links TRBV9 to TRBJ2-7; a weak D match, TRBD1 (6 bases). The CDR3 contains 13 residues. The V and J ends lost 4 bases and 2 bases respectively, with 10 bases between them. Germline values: CDR1 SGDLS, CDR2 YYNGEE. CDR3 in DNA: TGTGCCAGCAGCCCAGGGGAAGCCTACGAGCAGTACTTC. Its translation is CASSPGEAYEQYF.

The chain couples TRBV3-1 to TRBJ1-5; 10 bases are a match to TRBD1. Germline loops: CDR1 LGHDT, CDR2 YNNKEL (reference sequence). The V segment lost 5 bases and the J segment 9 bases; nucleotides outside the gene matches: 7. There are 14 residues in the CDR3. In DNA form, the CDR3 reads TGTGCCAGCAGCGTTGGGACAGGGGAACTGCCCCAGCATTTT. Its translation is CASSVGTGELPQHF.

This clonotype was counted at least ten times. The chain carries TRBV7-8 and TRBJ2-1; 10 bases fit TRBD2. V lost 5 bases to trimming and J lost 3 bases; unmatched junction nucleotides: 7. CDR1 SGHVS and CDR2 FQNEAQ come from the germline V gene. CDR3 length: 16 residues. The CDR3 is CASSDPLAGDYNEQFF. In DNA, the CDR3 is TGTGCCAGCAGCGACCCTCTAGCGGGAGACTACAATGAGCAGTTCTTC.

Ten or more counts support this clonotype. This rearrangement joins TRBV5-1 to TRBJ2-7, with a weak D call TRBD1 (5 bases). Germline V gives CDR1 SGHRS, CDR2 YFSETQ. Trimming removed 0 bases from V and 3 bases from J, with 13 bases in between. The CDR3 length is 15 residues. In DNA, the CDR3 is TGCGCCAGCAGCTTGGTCCAGGGTGTCTACTACGAGCAGTACTTC. Its translation: CASSLVQGVYYEQYF.

To note about this clonotype: This may be a read error, as it is one base from a much larger clone. The CDR3 ends on some other residue instead of the conserved phenylalanine or tryptophan, so this is likely a read error. The chain employs TRBV14 and TRBJ1-1; perhaps TRBD1 as D (5 bases). The CDR3 loop spans 12 amino acids. Trimming shortened V by 3 bases and J by 10 bases, and 12 bases separated the two germline ends. The V gene's germline CDR1 is SGHDN and CDR2 FVKESK. The CDR3, as DNA: TGTGCCAGCAGCCACCCCGGGGGTCGAGCTTTCCTT. As protein: CASSHPGGRAFL.

The table lists this clonotype with many counts. The chain combines TRBV27 with TRBJ2-6; D gene unclear. Looked up from germline, CDR1 is MNHEY and CDR2 is SMNVEV (reference sequence). V was clipped by 4 bases and J by 0 bases, with 4 bases between them. The CDR3 is 14 amino acids. CDR3 region: CASSSLSGANVLTF. The CDR3 DNA reads TGTGCCAGCAGTTCGCTCTCTGGGGCCAACGTCCTGACTTTC.

This clonotype came up many times. V usage is TRBV15 and J usage is TRBJ2-1, with 7 bases lining up with TRBD2. The CDR3 is 18 amino acids. Germline V gene data show CDR1 as LNHNV and CDR2 as YYDKDF (reference sequence). V shed 1 base, J shed 5 bases, and the junction held 14 bases outside the gene matches. The CDR3 here is CATSRGRAPGTINNEQFF. In DNA, the CDR3 is TGTGCCACCAGCAGAGGTCGTGCCCCCGGGACTATAAACAATGAGCAGTTCTTC.

This clonotype was detected many times. This sequence joins TRBV7-9 and TRBJ2-1; D gene uncertain. Germline V gene sequence: CDR1 SEHNR, CDR2 FQNEAQ (reference sequence). V was pared by 8 bases and J by 9 bases, with 17 bases between. The CDR3 is made up of 13 amino acids. The CDR3, as DNA: TGTGCCAGCGGCACCCCTAGAGGCCTTGAGCAGTTCTTC. This sequence encodes CASGTPRGLEQFF.

The CDR3 is CASSYSPRFSDTQYF. Here the CDR3 DNA reads TGTGCCAGCAGTTACTCACCGCGTTTTTCAGATACGCAGTATTTT. The rearrangement uses TRBV6-5 and TRBJ2-3; D gene unclear. Trimming removed 0 bases from V and 4 bases from J, with 11 bases in between. The CDR3 length is 15 residues. The germline CDR1 and CDR2 sequences are MNHEY and SVGAGI.

This clonotype was observed many times. CDR3 loop: CASSRQGANSGNTIYF. In nucleotides, the CDR3 is TGTGCCAGCAGCCGACAGGGGGCCAACTCTGGAAACACCATATATTTT. The rearrangement uses TRBV12-3 or TRBV12-4 and TRBJ1-3, with TRBD1 identical over 10 bases. V was pared by 6 bases and J by 0 bases, with 5 bases of the junction left unmatched. The CDR3 covers 16 residues.

The J gene is TRBJ1-1, the V gene TRBV13; 8 bases align to TRBD1. After removal of 5 bases from V and 7 bases from J, the junction contained 6 bases not matched to a gene. Germline CDR1 PRHDT, CDR2 FYEKMQ (reference sequence). The CDR3 runs to 13 residues. The chain's CDR3 is CASSQTGVIEAFF. The DNA of the CDR3 is TGTGCCAGCAGCCAGACAGGGGTTATTGAAGCTTTCTTT.

This clonotype was seen many times. The chain joins TRBV27 to TRBJ1-1; D remains unclear. CDR1 and CDR2 from the germline V gene are MNHEY and SMNVEV (reference sequence). Trimming pared 3 bases from V and 1 base from J, leaving 9 bases between. The CDR3 sequence is 14 residues long. The CDR3 DNA reads as TGTGCCAGCAGTTTGAGTCCAACGAACACTGAAGCTTTCTTT. It specifies CASSLSPTNTEAFF.